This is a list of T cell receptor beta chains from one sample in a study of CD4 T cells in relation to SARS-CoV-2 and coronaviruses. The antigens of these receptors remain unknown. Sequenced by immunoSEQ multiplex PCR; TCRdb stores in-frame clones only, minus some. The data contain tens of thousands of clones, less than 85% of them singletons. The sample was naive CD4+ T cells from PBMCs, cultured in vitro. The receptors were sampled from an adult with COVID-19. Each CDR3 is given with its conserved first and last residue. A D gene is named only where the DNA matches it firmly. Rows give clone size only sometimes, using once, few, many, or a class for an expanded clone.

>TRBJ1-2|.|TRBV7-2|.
CASSLFQVDYGYTF
TGTGCCAGCAGCTTATTTCAGGTAGATTACGGCTACACCTTC
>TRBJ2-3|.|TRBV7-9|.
CASSRFEGTDTQYF
TGTGCCAGCAGCCGTTTCGAGGGCACAGATACGCAGTATTTT
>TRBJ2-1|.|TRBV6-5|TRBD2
CASRLAVYNEQFF
TGTGCCAGCAGACTAGCGGTCTACAATGAGCAGTTCTTC
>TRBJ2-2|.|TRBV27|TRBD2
CASSLKASGPTTGELFF
TGTGCCAGCAGTTTAAAGGCTAGCGGTCCGACAACCGGGGAGCTGTTTTTT
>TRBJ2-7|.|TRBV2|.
CASRPQAPYEQYF
TGTGCCAGCAGGCCTCAGGCCCCCTACGAGCAGTACTTC
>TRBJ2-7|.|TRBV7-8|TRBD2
CASSLALGLAGTYEQYF
TGTGCCAGCAGCTTAGCGTTAGGACTAGCGGGAACCTACGAGCAGTACTTC
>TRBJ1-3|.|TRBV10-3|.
CAITGSGSGNTIYF
TGTGCCATCACTGGAAGTGGCTCTGGAAACACCATATATTTT
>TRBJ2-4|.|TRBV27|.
CASSLGLSRGIQYF
TGTGCCAGCAGTTTAGGGCTTTCACGGGGCATTCAGTACTTC
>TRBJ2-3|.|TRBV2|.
CASSEGGPATDTQYF
TGTGCCAGCAGTGAGGGGGGCCCAGCCACAGATACGCAGTATTTT
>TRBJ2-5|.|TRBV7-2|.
CASSAQTRRGETQYF
TGTGCCAGCAGCGCCCAAACTCGGAGGGGCGAGACCCAGTACTTC
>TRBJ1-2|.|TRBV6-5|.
CAGGRSGYTF
TGTGCCGGCGGAAGGAGTGGCTACACCTTC
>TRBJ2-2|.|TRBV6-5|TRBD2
CASTSGSTGELFF
TGTGCCAGCACTAGCGGGTCTACCGGGGAGCTGTTTTTT
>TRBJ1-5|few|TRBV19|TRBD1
CASNQQGSGNQPQHF
TGTGCCAGTAATCAACAGGGGTCGGGCAATCAGCCCCAGCATTTT
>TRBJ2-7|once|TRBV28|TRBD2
CASSLSFLAGGPSYEQYF
TGTGCCAGCAGTTTATCTTTTCTAGCGGGAGGCCCCTCCTACGAGCAGTACTTC
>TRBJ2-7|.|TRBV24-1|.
CATSVPGTHEQYF
TGTGCCACCAGTGTCCCAGGGACCCACGAGCAGTACTTC
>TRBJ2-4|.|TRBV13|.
CASIPLTDWGNIQYF
TGTGCCAGCATTCCGCTGACGGATTGGGGAAACATTCAGTACTTC
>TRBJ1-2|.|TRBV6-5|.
CASNPRGLNYGYTF
TGTGCCAGCAATCCCAGGGGTCTCAACTATGGCTACACCTTC